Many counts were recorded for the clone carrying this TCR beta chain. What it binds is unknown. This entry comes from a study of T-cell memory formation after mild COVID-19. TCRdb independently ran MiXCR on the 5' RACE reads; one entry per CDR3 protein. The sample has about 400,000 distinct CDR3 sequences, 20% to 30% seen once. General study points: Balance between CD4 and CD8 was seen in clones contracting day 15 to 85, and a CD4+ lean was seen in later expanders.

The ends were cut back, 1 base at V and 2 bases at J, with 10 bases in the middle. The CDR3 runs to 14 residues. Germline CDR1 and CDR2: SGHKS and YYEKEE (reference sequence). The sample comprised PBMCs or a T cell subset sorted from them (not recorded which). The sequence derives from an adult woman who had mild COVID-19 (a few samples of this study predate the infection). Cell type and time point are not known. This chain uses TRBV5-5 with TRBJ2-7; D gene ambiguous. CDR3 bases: TGTGCCAGCAGCTTGAGGCAGGCAGCCTACGAGCAGTACTTC. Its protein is CASSLRQAAYEQYF.